These 21 T cell receptor beta chains originate from one sample sequenced in a study of blood T cell repertoires in COVID-19. The method was immunoSEQ multiplex PCR; TCRdb's version includes in-frame clones alone and lacks a portion of them. This table holds roughly 70,000 clones, about three quarters found once. Sample: peripheral blood. The receptor set was obtained from a woman in her 70s with acute or convalescent COVID-19.

The CDR3 region has the DNA TGTGCCAGCATACGGGAAACTGAAGCTTTCTTT. Encoded protein: CASIRETEAFF. The chain recombines TRBV2 with TRBJ1-1; no reliable D call. This CDR3 region has 11 residues. Between the trimmed V and J ends, which lost 7 bases and 5 bases, there was a span of 8 bases. The germline gives CDR1 SNHLY, CDR2 FYNNEI.

This clone has just one count. CDR3 in amino acids: CASSWENTGEQYF. The CDR3 DNA reads TGTGCCAGCAGTTGGGAGAATACGGGGGAGCAGTACTTC. V and J are TRBV6-2 or TRBV6-3 and TRBJ2-7; D is possibly TRBD2 (5 bases). Germline V gene sequence: CDR1 MNHEY, CDR2 SVGEGT. V was cut by 4 bases and J by 7 bases, with 14 bases left in between. The CDR3 loop spans 13 amino acids.

The chain recombines TRBV5-6 with TRBJ1-5, with D maybe TRBD1 (5 bases). Germline CDR1 reads SGHDT; CDR2 reads YYEEEE. This CDR3 spans 16 amino acids. The V end lost 4 bases, the J end lost 2 bases, and 16 bases lay between the germline ends. The CDR3 reads CASSPWWSGRNQPQHF. Written as DNA, the CDR3 is TGTGCCAGCAGCCCCTGGTGGTCAGGGCGCAATCAGCCCCAGCATTTT.

The V and J genes are TRBV2 and TRBJ2-3; TRBD1 matches at 7 bases. J was trimmed by 0 bases and V by 6 bases; bases with no gene match: 6. The CDR3 has 15 amino acids. The germline V gene encodes CDR1 SNHLY and CDR2 FYNNEI. The CDR3 loop is CASSTGASSTDTQYF. CDR3 DNA: TGTGCCAGCAGCACAGGGGCGTCTAGCACAGATACGCAGTATTTT.

The V and J genes are TRBV7-8 and TRBJ1-3, with TRBD1 identical over 7 bases. There are 17 residues in the CDR3. Per germline, CDR1 SGHVS and CDR2 FQNEAQ. V shed 5 bases, J shed 0 bases, and the junction held 10 bases outside the gene matches. The CDR3 DNA is TGTGCCAGCAGCCTCTCAGGACAGGCCCTCTCTGGAAACACCATATATTTT. This sequence encodes CASSLSGQALSGNTIYF.

This clone has a count of ten or more. The rearrangement joins TRBV10-1 to TRBJ1-5; D might be TRBD1 (6 bases). The CDR3 length is 14 residues. The V gene lost 5 bases and the J gene lost 3 bases, with 11 bases spanning the gap. Germline lookup yields CDR1 WNHNN and CDR2 SYGVQD (reference sequence). The chain's CDR3 is CASSPGQPNQPQHF. Here the CDR3 DNA reads TGCGCCAGCAGTCCCGGACAGCCCAATCAGCCCCAGCATTTT.

The chain carries TRBV6-6 and TRBJ1-5; the D is unclear. Trimming removed 8 bases at V and 1 base at J, with 12 bases between. Germline loops: CDR1 MNHNY, CDR2 SVGAGI (reference sequence). This CDR3 has 14 amino acids. For the CDR3, the DNA is TGTGCCAGCGGATTGGGCCTAAGCAATCAGCCCCAGCATTTT. Translating gives CASGLGLSNQPQHF.

The chain links TRBV7-2 to TRBJ1-1; 8 positions match TRBD1. V gave up 1 base and J gave up 9 bases; unmatched junction bases: 1. Germline loops: CDR1 SGHTA, CDR2 FQGNSA. There are 12 residues in the CDR3. CDR3 sequence reads: CASSLGQGKAFF. CDR3 in DNA: TGTGCCAGCAGCTTAGGACAGGGGAAAGCTTTCTTT.

The chain combines TRBV5-1 with TRBJ1-5; TRBD1 is a possible D gene (5 bases). With 4 bases removed from V and 5 bases from J, the gap between germline ends came to 16 bases. The germline CDR1 and CDR2 sequences are SGHRS and YFSETQ. The CDR3 covers 15 residues. This CDR3 is CASSPQTGPHQPQHF. CDR3 sequence (DNA): TGCGCCAGCAGCCCCCAAACAGGCCCCCATCAGCCCCAGCATTTT.

This clone has just a few counts. The V gene is TRBV6-5, the J gene TRBJ1-4, with D perhaps matching TRBD1 (5 bases). The germline V gene has CDR1 MNHEY and CDR2 SVGAGI. The CDR3 covers 15 residues. V lost 0 bases and J 4 bases, leaving 9 bases between the germline ends. In nucleotides, the CDR3 is TGTGCCAGCAGTTACTCAGGGGCGAGTAATGAAAAACTGTTTTTT. It codes for CASSYSGASNEKLFF.

V gene TRBV4-2 combines with J gene TRBJ1-4, with a weak D call TRBD1 (6 bases). V lost 1 base and J lost 6, with 6 bases in between. The germline gives CDR1 LGHNA, CDR2 YNFKEQ. The CDR3 covers 13 residues. For the CDR3, the DNA is TGTGCCAGCAGCCAAGCAGGGGATGAAAAACTGTTTTTT. This encodes CASSQAGDEKLFF.

The V gene is TRBV5-1, the J gene TRBJ1-1; D might be TRBD1 (5 bases). Trimming took off 4 bases at V and 0 bases at J, with 22 bases between the two ends. The length of the CDR3 is 18 residues. CDR1 is SGHRS, CDR2 YFSETQ, per germline. The CDR3 spells CASSPRSRGRNMNTEAFF. As DNA, the CDR3 is TGCGCCAGCAGCCCCCGTTCTAGGGGAAGAAACATGAACACTGAAGCTTTCTTT.

The V gene is TRBV27, the J gene TRBJ1-5; TRBD1 might be the D (6 bases). Germline values: CDR1 MNHEY, CDR2 SMNVEV (reference sequence). V lost 4 bases to trimming and J lost 5 bases, with 15 bases between them. The CDR3 loop spans 15 amino acids. The CDR3: CASSSVGAGDQPQHF. CDR3 bases: TGTGCCAGCAGTTCAGTCGGGGCAGGGGATCAGCCCCAGCATTTT.

This clone appeared a few times. The rearrangement uses TRBV18 and TRBJ1-1; the D gene is possibly TRBD1 (5 bases). Germline V gives CDR1 KGHSH, CDR2 LQKENI. Trimming took 3 bases from V and 1 from J, leaving 15 bases between them. This CDR3 comprises 16 residues. The CDR3 region has the DNA TGTGCCAGCTCACCCAAAAAATTCCAGGGGAACACTGAAGCTTTCTTT. Translating gives CASSPKKFQGNTEAFF. The entire variable domain, with the rest obtained from reference TRBV18 and TRBJ1-1, is as follows: NAGVMQNPRHLVRRRGQEARLRCSPMKGHSHVYWYRQLPEEGLKFMVYLQKENIIDESGMPKERFSAEFPKEGPSILRIQQVVRGDSAAYFCASSPKKFQGNTEAFFGQGTRLTVV.

The rearrangement uses TRBV7-2 and TRBJ2-7; D unclear. Trimming removed 1 base from V and 2 bases from J, with 9 bases in between. CDR3 size: 14 residues. Germline-derived CDR1 and CDR2 are SGHTA and FQGNSA. The CDR3 DNA reads TGTGCCAGCAGCTTAGGGCCCGGAGCCTACGAGCAGTACTTC. It is translated as CASSLGPGAYEQYF.

This chain joins TRBV9 and TRBJ2-7; 11 bases are a match to TRBD2. J was trimmed by 6 bases and V by 3 bases; bases with no gene match: 8. Germline lookup yields CDR1 SGDLS and CDR2 YYNGEE. The CDR3 is 15 amino acids. The CDR3 DNA reads as TGTGCCAGCAGCGGACTACTAGCGGGAGAAGGCGAGCAGTACTTC. As protein: CASSGLLAGEGEQYF.

CDR3 loop: CATQDRHYEQYF. DNA for the CDR3: TGTGCCACGCAGGATAGGCATTACGAGCAGTACTTC. The J gene is TRBJ2-7, the V gene TRBV19; no clear D gene. Germline V lookup: CDR1 LNHDA, CDR2 SQIVND (reference sequence). The CDR3 is 12 residues long. V was clipped by 10 bases and J by 4 bases, with 14 bases between them.

This clone was detected only a few times. V and J are TRBV19 and TRBJ1-4; a weak D match, TRBD1 (5 bases). The CDR3 has 13 amino acids. Per germline, CDR1 LNHDA and CDR2 SQIVND (reference sequence). The germline V and J ends were trimmed by 6 bases and 7 bases, with 12 bases remaining between them. CDR3 nucleotides: TGTGCCAGTAGAAAGGGGCAGACTGAAAAACTGTTTTTT. It yields the protein CASRKGQTEKLFF.

The chain is built from TRBV9 and TRBJ2-1, with TRBD1 as a possible D gene (5 bases). The CDR3 spans 13 residues. Trimming took off 0 bases at V and 5 bases at J, with 6 bases between the two ends. The germline CDR1 and CDR2 sequences are SGDLS and YYNGEE. The CDR3 bases are TGTGCCAGCAGCGTAGCGGACAACAATGAGCAGTTCTTC. It is translated as CASSVADNNEQFF.

The rearrangement links TRBV4-1 to TRBJ2-5; 7 nucleotides agree with TRBD2. Germline trimming cut 5 bases from V and 2 bases from J; bases unmatched to any gene: 5. The V gene's germline CDR1 is MGHRA and CDR2 YSYEKL. The CDR3 has 14 amino acids. CDR3: CASSKTSFQETQYF. CDR3 nucleotide sequence: TGCGCCAGCAGCAAGACTAGCTTTCAAGAGACCCAGTACTTC.

This rearrangement joins TRBV3-1 (or the pseudogene TRBV3-2) to TRBJ1-5; D might be TRBD1 (5 bases). The CDR3 has 17 amino acids. Deletions cut 0 bases from V and 1 base from J, with 13 bases between. The V gene's germline CDR1 is LGHDT and CDR2 YNNKEL (reference sequence). The CDR3 loop reads CASSQDQTEGSNQPQHF. CDR3 coding DNA: TGTGCCAGCAGCCAAGATCAGACAGAAGGCAGCAATCAGCCCCAGCATTTT.